This entry features one T cell receptor beta chain sequence. The clone's antigen remains unknown. Base qualities are not recorded, but no much larger clone differs from it by a single base. Donors were approximately 42 systemically healthy Caucasian individuals from Russia aged roughly 6 to 90 years. About 9.8 milliliters of peripheral blood were drawn from each donor into EDTA-treated Vacutainer tubes. Ficoll-Paque density-gradient centrifugation was used to isolate PBMCs, with at least 7 million obtained per sample. Trizol reagent was used to extract total RNA from the PBMCs, yielding at least 5.5 micrograms per sample. For every donor, flow cytometry on a PBMC aliquot measured the percentage of naive CD45RAhigh/CD27high T cells. V is cut by 0 bases and J by 7 bases, and the space between the germline ends is 9 bases. The CDR3 runs 13 amino acids, cysteine and phenylalanine included. Only the CDR3 DNA stays, 39 bases, in frame from base 1.

The source of the sample is a study of blood T cells in healthy people across ages (dated by TCRdb to about 2015). Concerning the study at large: Template switching captured roughly one uniquely barcoded TCR beta cDNA molecule per two T cells in model experiments. The study measured age-related changes in TCR beta repertoire diversity using deep sequencing normalized with unique cDNA molecular identifiers. The donors were split into four age groups: young (average approximately 16 years), middle-aged (39), aged (roughly 65) and long-lived (more than 80). The study analyzed two additional independent replicas of 1 million unique cDNA reads from the same blood draw for two donors, one aged 18 to 30 and one aged 80 or older.

Preparation of the library involved 5' RACE. TCRdb names Illumina HiSeq 2500 as the instrument used. A second PCR of roughly 7 to 12 cycles was run with a J-beta primer mix and a sample-barcoded 5' primer. A unique molecular identifier was introduced onto each TCR beta cDNA molecule by a template-switch 5' adaptor carrying 12 random nucleotides. At least 2.5 million CDR3-containing paired-end reads were obtained from each sample. The Mint cDNA synthesis kit, primed by a TRBC-specific oligonucleotide, was used to synthesize first-strand cDNA from all RNA. Following uracil-DNA glycosylase treatment, a first 18-cycle PCR with universal primers M1SS and BC2_uni_R was performed on all cDNA. In the authors' own workflow: For normalization, 1 million high-quality reads were randomly selected from each sample, with every read carrying a distinct molecular identifier. Reads with shared molecular identifiers were discarded instead of being binned into consensus sequences. MiTCR, with a Q25 quality threshold and the strictest error-elimination algorithm, was used for CDR3 identification, clonotype clustering and error correction. A nonparametric unseen species model with Euler transformation was used to estimate a lower bound on total TCR beta diversity. TCRdb passed the public sequencing reads through fastp at Q25 and MiXCR, retaining productive beta sequences. Each CDR3 protein appears once, grouped with its most common genes and DNA. The V and J calls here are based on TCRdb, not the publication. Present in this sample are some 1,000,000 distinct CDR3 sequences, about 23% of which were seen just once. 0.65% to 0.95% of the sample is taken by the ten largest.

Here is what the overall study found, with its caveats: Because profiling used bulk unsorted PBMCs, naive and antigen-experienced compartments could not be compared conclusively. Because the CMV infection status of the donors was unknown, age-related changes in expanded clonotypes may potentially have been confounded. The percentage of naive T cells measured by flow cytometry correlated strongly with observed TCR beta diversity. Observed TCR beta diversity per million T cells fell roughly linearly with age, and a significant reduction was already apparent by age around 44. Compared with the aged group, the long-lived group had more naive CD4+ T cells, fewer expanded clones and increased TCR diversity, a pattern suggesting age selection. Total diversity estimates from one million sequenced T cells were considered lower bounds and underestimates.

This sample also appeared in a second study, on T cells of mothers and their children. The second study's authors report: The donors were nine systemically healthy Caucasian individuals, made up of three mothers and their six children. cDNA synthesis consumed the entire amount of extracted RNA, loaded at approximately 1.6 ug RNA in each 15 ul reaction. In the second PCR, the M1S primer added sample barcodes and 2-4 random nucleotides. Over 9.5 million TCR beta CDR3 reads were obtained for each mother, and some 3.1 million reads were obtained for each child. TCR recombination output is similarly shaped by thymic selection in related and unrelated pairs, with a minor effect exerted by inherited differences. Normalized repertoire overlap was always slightly but never significantly higher in related than unrelated mother-child pairs. No persistent microchimeric T cell clones were found, with a detection sensitivity of around 100 clones per million clonotypes. To look for features that set related mother-child pairs apart from unrelated individuals, the researchers ran deep NGS to compare the TCR beta repertoires of mothers and children. Mothers averaged roughly 36 +/- 4 years of age and children averaged about 10 +/- 4 years. After adapter ligation was performed with NEBNext reagents, the libraries were sequenced on an Illumina HiSeq 2000 with 100+100 nt paired-end reads. To avoid cross-contamination, the mother libraries and the child libraries were prepared a month apart and sequenced in separate runs. For each donor, between roughly 450,000 and 2,100,000 distinct TCR beta clonotypes were identified. Naive TCR beta clonotypes were estimated from low-frequency clonotypes matched to each donor's FACS-determined naive share, without sorting.

Sequences were obtained from blood. This TCR was recovered from a girl aged 2 to 9 in good health. The sequence links TRBV12-3 or TRBV12-4 to TRBJ1-1; a weak D assignment points to TRBD1 (6 bases agree). The DNA reads TGTGCCAGCAGTTTAGCAGGGGGGGGTGAAGCTTTCTTT. Translated, it gives CASSLAGGGEAFF.